This entry describes one TCR beta chain. Its antigen is currently unknown. The data stem from a study of cytomegalovirus exposure and HLA in healthy donors. About the research overall: Of several hundred genotyped donors, roughly 80% clustered with self-reported Caucasian donors. General study points: Per published accounts, TCR beta sequences correctly predicted the HLA-A and HLA-B alleles of most subjects. In a later analysis, V- and J-gene trimming of beta chains associated with a DCLRE1C missense variant, replicated independently. Listed as cytomegalovirus-associated were about 160 TCR beta chains.

13 Jbeta primers and 60 Vbeta primers were used for the PCR. The protocol was immunoSEQ multiplex PCR, while the TCRdb copy is restricted to in-frame clones and leaves out a portion. The table records around 160,000 clones, 75% to 90% of them present only once. Sequencing was carried out using PBMCs. The source is a woman under 30 in good health and CMV-seronegative.

The CDR3 sequence: CASSPGRTPMNTEAFF. The CDR3 DNA follows: TGTGCCAGCTCACCAGGGAGGACACCCATGAACACTGAAGCTTTCTTT. The chain employs TRBV18 and TRBJ1-1; TRBD1 is a possible D gene (5 bases). The CDR3 contains 16 residues. Trimming took 2 bases from V and 0 from J, leaving 13 bases between them. In germline, CDR1 is KGHSH, CDR2 LQKENI.